The source of this T cell receptor beta chain is a study of shared clonotypes between healthy human individuals. In regard to this clone: Its antigen is not known.

The length of the CDR3 is 15 residues. From germline, CDR1 is MDHEN and CDR2 SYDVKM. Trimming shortened V by 6 bases and J by 0 bases, and 12 bases separated the two germline ends. Terminally differentiated effector memory CD45RA+ cells were excluded from the naive CD8 cells, which were CD45RO-negative and positively selected for CCR7. Study observations and caveats: Clonotypes which were not shared had lower generation probabilities than clonotypes that all four donors shared.

About 30,000 T cell genomes (approximately 0.2 ug DNA) went into each sorted-subset replicate. Only in-frame clones appear in the TCRdb table, and some are missing; sequencing was by immunoSEQ multiplex PCR. The profile shows about 2.1 million clones, around 93% of them singletons. The sequence was obtained from a man younger than 35 in good health. Some clones in this sample may be carry-over from other donors' samples. The source material was naive CD8+ T cells from PBMCs. J is TRBJ1-5 and V is TRBV28; a weak D match, TRBD1 (5 bases). The chain's CDR3 is CASSSGAHSNQPQHF. As DNA, the CDR3 is TGTGCCAGCAGCAGTGGGGCTCATAGCAATCAGCCCCAGCATTTT.